These 7 T cell receptor beta chains were sequenced from one sample in a study of blood T cell repertoires in COVID-19. TCRdb keeps only in-frame clones here, not all; method: immunoSEQ multiplex PCR. The sample records about 180,000 clones, around 88% being singletons. The sample was peripheral blood. The receptors were sampled from a woman in her twenties or thirties with acute or convalescent COVID-19.

In the case of this clone: The junction departs from germline at one end; a sequencing error may be responsible. This chain uses TRBV11-2 with TRBJ2-6; 7 bases fit TRBD2. Germline assignment: CDR1 SGHAT and CDR2 FQNNGV. The CDR3 is 17 residues long. DNA of the CDR3: TGTGCCAGCAGATTAGAGTCCGGGGGGATCGGGGCCAACGTCCTGACTTTC. This translates into CASRLESGGIGANVLTF. Filled out from reference TRBV11-2 and TRBJ2-6, the complete variable domain reads EAGVAQSPRYKIIEKRQSVAFWCNPISGHATLYWYQQILGQGPKLLIQFQNNGVVDDSQLPKDRFSAERLKGVDSTLKIQPAKLEDSAVYLCASRLESGGIGANVLTFGAGSRLTVL.

The chain carries TRBV12-5 and TRBJ2-1, with 7 bases fitting TRBD2. Germline CDR1 is LGHNT and CDR2 is FRNRAP. The CDR3 is 13 residues long. J was trimmed by 3 bases and V by 6 bases; bases with no gene match: 2. The CDR3 here is CASGSSGYNEQFF. CDR3 sequence (DNA): TGTGCTAGTGGGTCTAGCGGCTACAATGAGCAGTTCTTC.

The chain carries TRBV28 and TRBJ1-5; D gene unclear. The V end was cut by 7 bases, the J end by 6 bases, with 16 bases between. The CDR3 totals 14 residues. Germline V gives CDR1 MDHEN, CDR2 SYDVKM. The CDR3 nucleotides are TGTGCCAGCACCCTCCAGTCGGGAGTTCAGCCCCAGCATTTT. Amino acids: CASTLQSGVQPQHF.

This chain links TRBV6-5 with TRBJ1-5; D is unresolved. The CDR3 length is 10 residues. Per germline, CDR1 MNHEY and CDR2 SVGAGI. V lost 8 bases and J lost 6, with 5 bases in between. The CDR3 loop reads CASLLQPQHF. The CDR3 DNA is TGTGCCAGCTTACTTCAGCCCCAGCATTTT.

This clone was seen a few times. The rearrangement uses TRBV7-2 and TRBJ1-2; TRBD1 agrees at 7 bases. The CDR3 extends over 15 amino acids. V shed 4 bases, J shed 8 bases, and the junction held 13 bases outside the gene matches. Germline loops: CDR1 SGHTA, CDR2 FQGNSA. CDR3 DNA: TGTGCCAGCAGCTCAGACGGGACAGCTCTTTCGGGCTACACCTTC. The encoded protein is CASSSDGTALSGYTF.

The V and J genes are TRBV5-4 and TRBJ1-3; the D gene is possibly TRBD1 (6 bases). Germline CDR1 is SGHNT and CDR2 is YYREEE (reference sequence). This CDR3 contains 15 residues. Trimming stripped 4 bases from V and 4 bases from J, with 15 bases between. The CDR3 nucleotides read TGTGCCAGCAGCGTAGGGGGGGCTCTGGGAAACACCATATATTTT. Encoded protein: CASSVGGALGNTIYF.

The rearrangement joins TRBV3-1 (or the pseudogene TRBV3-2) to TRBJ2-1; 9 bases fit TRBD2. Germline lookup yields CDR1 LGHDT and CDR2 YNNKEL (reference sequence). V gave up 4 bases and J gave up 9 bases; unmatched junction bases: 10. The CDR3 totals 15 residues. The CDR3 sequence: CASSPMVAGAFEQFF. The DNA of the CDR3 is TGTGCCAGCAGCCCGATGGTAGCGGGAGCCTTTGAGCAGTTCTTC.